This T cell receptor beta chain derives from a study of metastatic and nonmetastatic thyroid tumors. At the level of the study: Repertoire data that came from the blood and tumor or nodule tissue of malignant and benign thyroid patients were compared.

Germline V gives CDR1 LGHNA, CDR2 YNFKEQ. The germline V and J ends were trimmed by 0 bases and 9 bases, with 15 bases remaining between them. CDR3 length equals 15 residues. No patient received treatment before thyroid surgery. This clone was detected ten times or more. TCRdb re-analyzed the PCR reads using MiXCR. The sample carries about 16,000 clones, under 40% recorded once. The clonotype was recovered from a male donor with papillary thyroid cancer or a benign thyroid nodule (not recorded which). Some clones in this sample may be carry-over from other donors' samples. Input material: tumor tissue. The rearrangement joins TRBV4-2 to TRBJ2-1; D remains ambiguous. The CDR3 DNA follows: TGTGCCAGCAGCCAAGATAGGGCCCTCTGGGGTGAGCAGTTCTTC. It yields the protein CASSQDRALWGEQFF.